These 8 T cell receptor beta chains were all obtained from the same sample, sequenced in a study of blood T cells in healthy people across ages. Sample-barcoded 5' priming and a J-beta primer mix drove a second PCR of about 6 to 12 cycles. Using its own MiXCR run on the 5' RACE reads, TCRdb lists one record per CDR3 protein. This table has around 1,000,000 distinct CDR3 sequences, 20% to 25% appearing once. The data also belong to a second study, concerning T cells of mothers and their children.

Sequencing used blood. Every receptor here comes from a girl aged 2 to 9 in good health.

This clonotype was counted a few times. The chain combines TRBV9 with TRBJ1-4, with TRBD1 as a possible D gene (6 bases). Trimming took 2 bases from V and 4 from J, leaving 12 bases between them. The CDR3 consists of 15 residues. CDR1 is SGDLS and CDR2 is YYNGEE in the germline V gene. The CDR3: CASSVGGGDNEKLFF. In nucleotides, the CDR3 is TGTGCCAGCAGCGTCGGAGGGGGTGATAATGAAAAACTGTTTTTT.

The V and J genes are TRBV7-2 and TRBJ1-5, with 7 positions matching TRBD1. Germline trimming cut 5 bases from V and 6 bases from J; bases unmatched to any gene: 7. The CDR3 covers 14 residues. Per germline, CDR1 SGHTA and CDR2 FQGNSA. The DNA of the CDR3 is TGTGCCAGCAGCCCGACAGGGTTAGGTCAGCCCCAGCATTTT. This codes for CASSPTGLGQPQHF.

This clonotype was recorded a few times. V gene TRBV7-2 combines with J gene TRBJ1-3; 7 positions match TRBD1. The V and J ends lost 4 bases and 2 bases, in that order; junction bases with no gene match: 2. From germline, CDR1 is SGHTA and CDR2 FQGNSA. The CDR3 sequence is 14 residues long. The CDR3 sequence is CASSSGQPGNTIYF. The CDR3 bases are TGTGCCAGCAGCTCGGGACAGCCTGGAAACACCATATATTTT.

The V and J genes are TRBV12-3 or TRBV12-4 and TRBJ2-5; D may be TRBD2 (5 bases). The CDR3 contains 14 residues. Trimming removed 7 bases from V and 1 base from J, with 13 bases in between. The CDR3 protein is CASIPNTSQETQYF. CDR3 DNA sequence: TGTGCCAGCATCCCGAACACTAGCCAAGAGACCCAGTACTTC.

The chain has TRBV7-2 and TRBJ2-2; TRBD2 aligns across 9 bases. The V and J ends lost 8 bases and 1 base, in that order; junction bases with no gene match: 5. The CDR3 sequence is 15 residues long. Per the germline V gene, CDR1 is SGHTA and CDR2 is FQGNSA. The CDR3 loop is CASLLTSGNTGELFF. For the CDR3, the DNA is TGTGCCAGCCTTCTGACTAGCGGGAACACCGGGGAGCTGTTTTTT. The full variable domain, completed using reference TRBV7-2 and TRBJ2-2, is GAGVSQSPSNKVTEKGKDVELRCDPISGHTALYWYRQSLGQGLEFLIYFQGNSAPDKSGLPSDRFSAERTGGSVSTLTIQRTQQEDSAVYLCASLLTSGNTGELFFGEGSRLTVL.

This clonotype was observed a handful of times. The CDR3 is CSVGGTEFSGNTIYF. CDR3 bases: TGCAGCGTTGGCGGGACCGAATTCTCTGGAAACACCATATATTTT. V gene TRBV29-1 combines with J gene TRBJ1-3, with D possibly being TRBD1 (5 bases). Looked up from germline, CDR1 is SQVTM and CDR2 is ANQGSEA. CDR3 length: 15 residues. Trimming left V 4 bases short and J 0 bases short, with 13 bases between. Variable domain in full (rest from reference TRBV29-1 and TRBJ1-3): SAVISQKPSRDICQRGTSLTIQCQVDSQVTMMFWYRQQPGQSLTLIATANQGSEATYESGFVIDKFPISRPNLTFSTLTVSNMSPEDSSIYLCSVGGTEFSGNTIYFGEGSWLTVV.

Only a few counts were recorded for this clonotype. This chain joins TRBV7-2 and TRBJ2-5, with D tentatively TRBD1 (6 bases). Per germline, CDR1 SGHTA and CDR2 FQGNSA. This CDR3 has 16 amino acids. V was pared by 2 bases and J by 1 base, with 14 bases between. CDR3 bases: TGTGCCAGCAGCTTAACAGGTCAAGGGGGCCAAGAGACCCAGTACTTC. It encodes CASSLTGQGGQETQYF.

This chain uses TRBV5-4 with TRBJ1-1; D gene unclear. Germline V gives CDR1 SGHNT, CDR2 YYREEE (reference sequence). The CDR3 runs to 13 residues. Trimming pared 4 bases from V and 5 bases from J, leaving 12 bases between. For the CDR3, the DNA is TGTGCCAGCAGCCTAGGAAGGGAAACTGAAGCTTTCTTT. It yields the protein CASSLGRETEAFF.